Sequencing of this TCR beta chain was carried out in a study of identical twins' blood T cells. This clonotype has only a few counts. The ends were cut back, 4 bases at V and 0 bases at J, with 9 bases in the middle. In germline, CDR1 is KGHSH, CDR2 LQKENI. The CDR3 totals 14 residues. Each CDR3 protein gets one entry after TCRdb re-called the 5' RACE reads with MiXCR. The sample lists around 380,000 distinct CDR3 sequences, 28% seen once, with 6.1% in the top ten. The sequencing input was PBMCs. The receptor was isolated from a woman aged 18 to 55 in good health. The chain employs TRBV18 and TRBJ1-1; D perhaps matches TRBD1 (5 bases). CDR3 sequence reads: CASSRQGVNTEAFF. DNA of the CDR3: TGTGCCAGCTCACGCCAAGGGGTGAACACTGAAGCTTTCTTT.